A single sample gave rise to the 3 T cell receptor beta chains below, sequenced in a study of early T cells in non-severe SARS-CoV-2 infection. TCRdb re-analysed the 5' RACE reads in MiXCR, keeping a single row per CDR3 protein. The profile shows 100,000 to 120,000 distinct CDR3 sequences, roughly 12% of them singletons. The source was whole blood, collected at baseline. These receptors originate from an adult who was a healthcare worker with PCR-confirmed SARS-CoV-2 infection or an uninfected control (not recorded which).

V and J are TRBV7-3 and TRBJ1-2; the D gene is possibly TRBD1 (5 bases). The CDR3 extends over 13 amino acids. Germline assignment: CDR1 SGHTA and CDR2 FQGTGA. Trimming stripped 5 bases from V and 8 bases from J, with 15 bases between. CDR3 nucleotide sequence: TGTGCCAGCAGCCCCGATGGGACGGAAGGCTACACCTTC. Its translation: CASSPDGTEGYTF.

A few counts support this clonotype. The J gene is TRBJ2-3, the V gene TRBV28; 8 nucleotides agree with TRBD2. This CDR3 has 16 amino acids. Per the germline V gene, CDR1 is MDHEN and CDR2 is SYDVKM. The ends lost 5 bases at V and 0 bases at J; junction bases unmatched: 7. CDR3 in DNA: TGTGCCAGCAGTCCCCCTCGGACTAGCAGCACAGATACGCAGTATTTT. Translating it yields CASSPPRTSSTDTQYF.

This rearrangement joins TRBV29-1 to TRBJ1-2; no clear D. The CDR3 length is 15 residues. Germline CDR1 is SQVTM and CDR2 is ANQGSEA. Trimming removed 3 bases at V and 1 base at J, with 15 bases between. The CDR3 spells CSVEGGGRINYGYTF. The CDR3 nucleotides read TGCAGCGTTGAGGGAGGCGGACGAATTAACTATGGCTACACCTTC.